A selection of T cell receptor beta chains follows, all from one sample in a study of blood T cell repertoires in COVID-19. The repertoire was sequenced with immunoSEQ multiplex PCR; TCRdb's copy has only in-frame clones and lacks some. The sample contains about 180,000 clones, roughly 84% of which appear only once. Sequenced input: peripheral blood. The source of these receptors is a human donor in a cohort sampled during active COVID-19. CDR3s include the opening cysteine and the closing phenylalanine or tryptophan. D genes are given only for firm matches. Not every row has a clone size; where given, it reads once, few, many or a size class.

. TRBJ2-1 . TRBV2 16 TGTGCCAGCAGTGAATGGTTAGCGAGCTCCTACAATGAGCAGTTCTTC CASSEWLASSYNEQFF
. TRBJ1-1 . TRBV7-9 11 TGTGCCAGCAGCTTAGCCCTTGAAGCTTTCTTT CASSLALEAFF
. TRBJ2-7 . TRBV6-5 12 TGTGCCAGCGGGCGGGTCTCCTACGAGCAGTACTTC CASGRVSYEQYF
. TRBJ2-1 . TRBV3-1/TRBV3-2 15 TGTGCCAGCAGTGAGGACTATCCCCCTTACAATGAGCAGTTCTTC CASSEDYPPYNEQFF
. TRBJ2-7 . TRBV6-2/TRBV6-3 15 TGTGCCAGCAGTTACGCCCGGCGGGACCTCGACGAGCAGTACTTC CASSYARRDLDEQYF
once TRBJ2-4 TRBD1 TRBV10-1 15 TGCGCCAGCAGTGAAGGGACAGGGGGGTACAACATTCAGTACTTC CASSEGTGGYNIQYF
. TRBJ2-7 TRBD2 TRBV19 14 TGTGCCAGTAGTGGGGAGCGGGAGAGCAACGAGCAGTACTTC CASSGERESNEQYF
. TRBJ2-4 . TRBV7-2 17 TGTGCCAGCAGCTCACACGACAGTTCCGTAGCCAAAAACATTCAGTACTTC CASSSHDSSVAKNIQYF
. TRBJ2-1 TRBD2 TRBV28 17 TGTGCCAGCAGTTTGGCTAGCGGGAGGGCCAATCTAGGTATGCAGTTCTTC CASSLASGRANLGMQFF
. TRBJ2-1 . TRBV2 14 TGTGCCAGCAGTGACGGGAGTGCTGTCAATGAGCAGTTCTTC CASSDGSAVNEQFF
. TRBJ2-3 TRBD1 TRBV10-3 14 TGTGCCATCAGTGGACAGGGAAACACAGATACGCAGTATTTT CAISGQGNTDTQYF
. TRBJ2-7 TRBD1 TRBV15 15 TGTGCCACCAGCAGAGATTCACAGGGGATACACGAGCAGTACTTC CATSRDSQGIHEQYF
. TRBJ1-3 . TRBV28 16 TGTGCCAGCAGCCAGGCGGGGCCCCCCTCTGGAAACACCATATATTTT CASSQAGPPSGNTIYF
. TRBJ1-2 . TRBV6-5 15 TGTGCCAGCAGTTACTCGCAGACAGGCCTCGGGGGCTACACCTTC CASSYSQTGLGGYTF
. TRBJ1-4 . TRBV6-2/TRBV6-3 15 TGTGCCAGCAGTTCTGCAGGGGTGGCTAATGAAAAACTGTTTTTT CASSSAGVANEKLFF